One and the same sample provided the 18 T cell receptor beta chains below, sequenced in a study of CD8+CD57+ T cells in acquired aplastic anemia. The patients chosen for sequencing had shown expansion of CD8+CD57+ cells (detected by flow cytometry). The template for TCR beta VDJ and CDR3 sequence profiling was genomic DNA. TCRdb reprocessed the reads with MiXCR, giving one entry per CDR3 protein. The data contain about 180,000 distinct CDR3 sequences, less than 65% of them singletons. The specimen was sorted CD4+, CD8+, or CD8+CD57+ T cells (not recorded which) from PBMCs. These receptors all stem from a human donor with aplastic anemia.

The CDR3: CASSLGLARDEQFF. DNA for the CDR3: TGTGCCAGCAGTTTAGGACTAGCACGCGATGAGCAGTTCTTC. The rearrangement links TRBV12-3 or TRBV12-4 to TRBJ2-1; 7 positions match TRBD2. V lost 1 base, J lost 8 bases, and 5 bases stayed unmatched. The CDR3 has 14 residues.

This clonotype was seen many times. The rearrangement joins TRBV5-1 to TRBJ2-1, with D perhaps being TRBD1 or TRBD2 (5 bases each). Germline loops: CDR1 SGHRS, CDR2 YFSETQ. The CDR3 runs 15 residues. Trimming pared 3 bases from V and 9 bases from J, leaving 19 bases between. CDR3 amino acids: CASSSVTQEDTEQFF. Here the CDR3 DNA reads TGCGCCAGCAGCTCCGTAACTCAGGAGGACACTGAGCAGTTCTTC.

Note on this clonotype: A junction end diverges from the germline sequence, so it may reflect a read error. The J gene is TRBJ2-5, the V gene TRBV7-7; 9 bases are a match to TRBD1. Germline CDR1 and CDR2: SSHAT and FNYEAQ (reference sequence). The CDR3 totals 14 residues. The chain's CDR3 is CASSKGDREETQYF. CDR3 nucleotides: TGTGCTAGCAGCAAAGGGGACAGGGAAGAGACCCAGTACTTC.

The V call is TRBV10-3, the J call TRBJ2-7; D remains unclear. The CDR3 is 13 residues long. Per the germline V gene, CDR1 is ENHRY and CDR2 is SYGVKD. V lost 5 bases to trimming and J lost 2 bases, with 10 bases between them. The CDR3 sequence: CAISPISPYEQYF. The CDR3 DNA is TGTGCCATCAGTCCGATCAGCCCCTACGAGCAGTACTTC.

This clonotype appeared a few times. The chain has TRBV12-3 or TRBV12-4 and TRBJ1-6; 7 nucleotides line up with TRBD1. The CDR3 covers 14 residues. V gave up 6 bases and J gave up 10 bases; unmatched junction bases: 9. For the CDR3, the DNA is TGTGCCAGCAGCCTCGACAGGGCAAGGTCACCCCTCCACTTT. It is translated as CASSLDRARSPLHF.

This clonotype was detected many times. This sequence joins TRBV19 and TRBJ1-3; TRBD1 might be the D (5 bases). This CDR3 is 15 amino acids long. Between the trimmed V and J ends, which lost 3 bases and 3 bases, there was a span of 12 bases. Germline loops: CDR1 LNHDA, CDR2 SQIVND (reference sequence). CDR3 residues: CASSIPRDGGNTIYF. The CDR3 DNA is TGTGCCAGTAGTATCCCCAGGGATGGTGGAAACACCATATATTTT.

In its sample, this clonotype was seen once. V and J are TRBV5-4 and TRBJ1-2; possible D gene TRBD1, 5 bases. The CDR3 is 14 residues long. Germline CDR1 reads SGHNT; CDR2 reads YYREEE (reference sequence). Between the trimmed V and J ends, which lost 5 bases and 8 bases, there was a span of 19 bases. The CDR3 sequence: CASRDSTGWSGYTF. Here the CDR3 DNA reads TGTGCCAGCAGGGATAGTACAGGTTGGTCGGGCTACACCTTC. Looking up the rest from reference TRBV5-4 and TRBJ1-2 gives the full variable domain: ETGVTQSPTHLIKTRGQQVTLRCSSQSGHNTVSWYQQALGQGPQFIFQYYREEENGRGNFPPRFSGLQFPNYSSELNVNALELDDSALYLCASRDSTGWSGYTFGSGTRLTVV.

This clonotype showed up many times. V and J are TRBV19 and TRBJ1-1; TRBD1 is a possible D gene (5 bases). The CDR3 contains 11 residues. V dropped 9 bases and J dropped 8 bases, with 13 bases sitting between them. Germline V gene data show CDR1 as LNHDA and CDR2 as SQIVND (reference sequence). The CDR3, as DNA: TGTGCCAGCGAGCGGGGGGGGGAAGCTTTCTTT. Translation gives CASERGGEAFF.

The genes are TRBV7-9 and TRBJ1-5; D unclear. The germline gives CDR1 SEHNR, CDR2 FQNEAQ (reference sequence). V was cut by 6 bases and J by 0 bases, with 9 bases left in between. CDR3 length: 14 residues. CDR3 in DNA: TGTGCCAGCAGTTTGGACGGTAGCAATCAGCCCCAGCATTTT. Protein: CASSLDGSNQPQHF.

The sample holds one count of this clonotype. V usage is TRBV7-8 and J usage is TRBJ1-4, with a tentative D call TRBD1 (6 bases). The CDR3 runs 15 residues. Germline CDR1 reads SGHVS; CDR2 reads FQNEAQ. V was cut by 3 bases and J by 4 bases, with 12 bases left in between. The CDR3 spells CASSFDRDNNEKLFF. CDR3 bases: TGTGCCAGCAGCTTCGACCGGGACAATAATGAAAAACTGTTTTTT.

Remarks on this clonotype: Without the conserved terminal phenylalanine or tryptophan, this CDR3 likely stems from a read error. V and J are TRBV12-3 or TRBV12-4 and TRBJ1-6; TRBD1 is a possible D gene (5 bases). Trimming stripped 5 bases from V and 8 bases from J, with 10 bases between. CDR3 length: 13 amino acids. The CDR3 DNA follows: TGTGCCAGCAGTCGGGACGGAGATTCACCCCTCCACTGT. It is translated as CASSRDGDSPLHC.

The CDR3 DNA reads TGTGCCAGCAGGCACCGGAACGGTGTCCCAGGCGTGGACGAGCAGTACTTC. Translated: CASRHRNGVPGVDEQYF. The chain combines TRBV7-8 with TRBJ2-7; D is ambiguous. V was pared by 6 bases and J by 5 bases, with 26 bases between. The CDR3 is 17 residues long. Germline V CDR1 and CDR2: SGHVS, FQNEAQ.

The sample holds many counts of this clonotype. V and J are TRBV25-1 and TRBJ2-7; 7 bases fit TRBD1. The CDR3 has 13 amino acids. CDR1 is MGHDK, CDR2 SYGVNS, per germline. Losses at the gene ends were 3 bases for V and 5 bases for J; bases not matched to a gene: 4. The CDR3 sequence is CASSDRQGHEQYF. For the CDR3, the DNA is TGTGCCAGCAGTGACAGACAGGGCCACGAGCAGTACTTC.

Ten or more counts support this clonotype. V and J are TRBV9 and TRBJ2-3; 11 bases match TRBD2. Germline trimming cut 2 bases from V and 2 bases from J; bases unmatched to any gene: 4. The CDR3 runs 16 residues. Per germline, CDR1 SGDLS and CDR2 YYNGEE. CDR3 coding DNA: TGTGCCAGCAGCGTGATTAGCGGGGGGGCCACAGATACGCAGTATTTT. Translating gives CASSVISGGATDTQYF.

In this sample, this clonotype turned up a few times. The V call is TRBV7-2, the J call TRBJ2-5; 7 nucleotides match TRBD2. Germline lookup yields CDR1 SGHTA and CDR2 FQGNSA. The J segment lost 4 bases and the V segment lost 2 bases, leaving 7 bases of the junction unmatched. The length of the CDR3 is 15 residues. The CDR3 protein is CASSLFAGVGETQYF. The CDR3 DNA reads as TGTGCCAGCAGCTTATTTGCGGGAGTCGGAGAGACCCAGTACTTC.

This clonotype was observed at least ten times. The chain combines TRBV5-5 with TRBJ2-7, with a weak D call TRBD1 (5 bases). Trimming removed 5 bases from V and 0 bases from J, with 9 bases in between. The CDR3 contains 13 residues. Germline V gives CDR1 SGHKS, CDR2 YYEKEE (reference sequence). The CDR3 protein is CASSWTLSYEQYF. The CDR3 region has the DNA TGTGCCAGCAGTTGGACACTCTCCTACGAGCAGTACTTC.

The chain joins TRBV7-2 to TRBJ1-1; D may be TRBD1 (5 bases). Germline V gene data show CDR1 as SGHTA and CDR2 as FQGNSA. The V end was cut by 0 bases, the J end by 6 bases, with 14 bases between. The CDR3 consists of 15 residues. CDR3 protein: CASSLAHLGGAEAFF. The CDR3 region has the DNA TGTGCCAGCAGCTTAGCGCATTTGGGGGGGGCTGAAGCTTTCTTT.

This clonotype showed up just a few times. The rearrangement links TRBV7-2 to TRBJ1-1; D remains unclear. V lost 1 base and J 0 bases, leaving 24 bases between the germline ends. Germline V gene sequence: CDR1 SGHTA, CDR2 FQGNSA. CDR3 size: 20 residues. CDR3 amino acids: CASSLVPGGDTHRLNTEAFF. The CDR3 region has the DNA TGTGCCAGCAGCTTAGTACCGGGAGGAGATACGCATCGCCTGAACACTGAAGCTTTCTTT.